Shown below are 21 T cell receptor beta chains from a single sample sequenced in a study of blood T cells in healthy people across ages. For the second PCR, which ran for roughly 7 to 11 cycles, a sample-barcoded 5' primer and a J-beta primer mix were used. Each CDR3 protein is one row after TCRdb ran MiXCR on the 5' RACE reads. Of approximately 320,000 distinct CDR3 sequences in the sample, 25% to 30% were seen once. What was sequenced was blood. The receptor set was obtained from a woman in her 70s in good health.

This clonotype has just a few counts. The chain uses TRBV7-3 and TRBJ2-5, with D possibly being TRBD2 (6 bases). The CDR3 consists of 13 residues. V was clipped by 3 bases and J by 5 bases, with 10 bases between them. Germline-derived CDR1 and CDR2 are SGHTA and FQGTGA. The CDR3 region is CASSFRESETQYF. The CDR3 DNA is TGTGCCAGCAGCTTTCGGGAGTCCGAGACCCAGTACTTC.

This clonotype was observed at least ten times. This chain connects TRBV24-1 to TRBJ2-6; 8 bases align to TRBD1. Germline CDR1 reads KGHDR; CDR2 reads SFDVKD. The CDR3 has 19 amino acids. Losses at the gene ends were 7 bases for V and 2 bases for J; bases not matched to a gene: 15. The CDR3 nucleotides are TGTGCCACCAGCCCCGGGACAGGCAATATGTTCGCTGGGGCCAACGTCCTGACTTTC. It codes for CATSPGTGNMFAGANVLTF.

The chain couples TRBV11-2 to TRBJ2-7, with 7 bases fitting TRBD2. The CDR3 sequence is 12 residues long. CDR1 is SGHAT, CDR2 FQNNGV, per germline. Trimming at V came to 1 base and at J to 11 bases, leaving 5 bases not matched to a gene. CDR3 protein: CASSLGGTTEYF. In nucleotides, the CDR3 is TGTGCCAGCAGCTTAGGTGGGACTACGGAGTACTTC.

The chain recombines TRBV6-5 with TRBJ2-7; 7 bases fit TRBD1. Trimming took 4 bases from V and 4 from J; bases not matched to a gene: 10. CDR3 length: 15 amino acids. Germline lookup yields CDR1 MNHEY and CDR2 SVGAGI. This chain's CDR3 is CASSSAVTGRYEQYF. CDR3 DNA: TGTGCCAGCAGTTCGGCGGTGACAGGGCGATACGAGCAGTACTTC.

This clonotype was recorded a few times. The rearrangement joins TRBV28 to TRBJ1-1, with D perhaps TRBD1 (5 bases). The germline V and J ends were trimmed by 3 bases and 3 bases, with 14 bases remaining between them. Germline loops: CDR1 MDHEN, CDR2 SYDVKM. The CDR3 runs to 15 residues. CDR3 sequence: CASSFPRTRDTEAFF. The CDR3 DNA is TGTGCCAGCAGTTTTCCCCGGACCAGGGACACTGAAGCTTTCTTT.

The genes are TRBV12-3 or TRBV12-4 and TRBJ1-5, with a weak D call TRBD1 (5 bases). There are 14 residues in the CDR3. V lost 5 bases to trimming and J lost 7 bases, with 15 bases between them. In DNA, the CDR3 is TGTGCCAGCAGTAGGGACGACGGCGGGCAGCCCCAGCATTTT. It yields the protein CASSRDDGGQPQHF.

This clonotype was observed a handful of times. V usage is TRBV29-1 and J usage is TRBJ2-4; unclear D gene. The CDR3 length is 14 residues. From germline, CDR1 is SQVTM and CDR2 ANQGSEA. Trimming cost V 4 bases and J 0 bases, with 10 bases left between them. CDR3 DNA sequence: TGCAGCGTTGTCGGTCGATTAGCCAAAAACATTCAGTACTTC. It encodes CSVVGRLAKNIQYF.

This clonotype was found a few times. This chain links TRBV3-1 with TRBJ1-1; TRBD1 aligns across 7 bases. Germline V CDR1 and CDR2: LGHDT, YNNKEL (reference sequence). The CDR3 length is 14 residues. J lost 4 bases, V lost 4 bases, and 6 bases had no gene match. CDR3: CASSPRQGGTEAFF. DNA for the CDR3: TGTGCCAGCAGCCCGCGGCAGGGGGGCACTGAAGCTTTCTTT.

The rearrangement links TRBV5-1 to TRBJ2-5; possibly TRBD1 for D (6 bases). Trimming shortened V by 4 bases and J by 2 bases, and 12 bases separated the two germline ends. This CDR3 has 14 residues. Per germline, CDR1 SGHRS and CDR2 YFSETQ. CDR3 sequence (DNA): TGCGCCAGCAGCCCGCAGGGGTCGCAAGAGACCCAGTACTTC. This codes for CASSPQGSQETQYF.

The gene calls are TRBV6-2 or TRBV6-3 and TRBJ2-5; tentatively, D is TRBD2 (5 bases). The J call may be faulty, since TRBJ2-1 better matches the DNA end. Germline CDR1 reads MNHEY; CDR2 reads SVGEGT. This CDR3 has 15 residues. DNA for the CDR3: TGTGCCAGTTTCCTCCCAGGTGCTAGCAACAATGAGCAGTTCTTC. Its translation: CASFLPGASNNEQFF.

The J gene is TRBJ2-2, the V gene TRBV7-3; TRBD1 aligns across 7 bases. Trimming took 1 base from V and 6 from J; bases not matched to a gene: 5. Looked up from germline, CDR1 is SGHTA and CDR2 is FQGTGA. CDR3 size: 15 residues. In DNA form, the CDR3 reads TGTGCCAGCAGCTTAAACCCAGGGGGTGCCGGGGAGCTGTTTTTT. Its translation: CASSLNPGGAGELFF.

CDR3 sequence: CSASRGLQPYEQYF. The CDR3 DNA follows: TGCAGTGCTAGCCGGGGACTGCAACCCTACGAGCAGTACTTC. V usage is TRBV20-1 and J usage is TRBJ2-7; maybe TRBD2 (6 bases). V lost 3 bases to trimming and J lost 2 bases, with 14 bases between them. The CDR3 has 14 amino acids. The germline V gene has CDR1 DFQATT and CDR2 SNEGSKA (reference sequence).

This clonotype has a handful of counts. V usage is TRBV20-1 and J usage is TRBJ2-2; no firm D call. The CDR3 is 14 amino acids. Germline CDR1 reads DFQATT; CDR2 reads SNEGSKA (reference sequence). The V end was cut by 0 bases, the J end by 1 base, with 6 bases between. The CDR3 region has the DNA TGCAGTGCTAGAGATAGCCAGAACACCGGGGAGCTGTTTTTT. This translates into CSARDSQNTGELFF.

This clonotype was seen ten or more times. The chain links TRBV4-3 to TRBJ2-6; 12 nucleotides match TRBD2. The V and J ends lost 3 bases and 3 bases, in that order; junction bases with no gene match: 12. This CDR3 has 20 residues. The germline V gene encodes CDR1 LGHNA and CDR2 YSLEER. The CDR3 sequence is CASSQSLAGGGIVGANVLTF. CDR3 in DNA: TGCGCCAGCAGCCAGTCTCTAGCGGGAGGGGGTATTGTTGGGGCCAACGTCCTGACTTTC.

This chain joins TRBV6-5 and TRBJ1-3; possibly TRBD1 for D (5 bases). There are 15 residues in the CDR3. Germline V gives CDR1 MNHEY, CDR2 SVGAGI. Trimming cost V 0 bases and J 1 base, with 7 bases left between them. The CDR3, as DNA: TGTGCCAGCAGTTACTCCCGACAGTCTGGAAACACCATATATTTT. This encodes CASSYSRQSGNTIYF.

The chain has TRBV28 and TRBJ2-4, with D possibly matching TRBD1 (6 bases). The ends were cut back, 6 bases at V and 4 bases at J, with 10 bases in the middle. This CDR3 is built from 13 residues. The V gene's germline CDR1 is MDHEN and CDR2 SYDVKM. CDR3 bases: TGTGCCAGCAGCGTGGGACATAAAAACATTCAGTACTTC. Translated, it gives CASSVGHKNIQYF.

The V call is TRBV6-1, the J call TRBJ2-7; 8 bases are a match to TRBD1. The J segment lost 2 bases and the V segment lost 7 bases, leaving 7 bases of the junction unmatched. The CDR3 sequence is 14 residues long. Germline values: CDR1 MNHNS, CDR2 SASEGT. Here the CDR3 reads CASTETGVTYEQYF. CDR3 DNA: TGTGCCAGCACGGAGACAGGGGTAACCTACGAGCAGTACTTC.

CDR3 region: CSAFFAETQYF. CDR3 DNA sequence: TGCAGTGCTTTCTTCGCGGAGACCCAGTACTTC. The gene calls are TRBV20-1 and TRBJ2-5, with D hard to call. Trimming shortened V by 5 bases and J by 5 bases, and 9 bases separated the two germline ends. The CDR3 runs 11 residues. Germline loops: CDR1 DFQATT, CDR2 SNEGSKA (reference sequence).

This chain connects TRBV5-1 to TRBJ1-5, with D maybe TRBD1 (5 bases). In germline, CDR1 is SGHRS, CDR2 YFSETQ. The CDR3 runs to 15 residues. V dropped 0 bases and J dropped 4 bases, with 11 bases sitting between them. The CDR3 nucleotides are TGCGCCAGCAGCTTGGGGGGCTTTGAAAATCAGCCCCAGCATTTT. As protein: CASSLGGFENQPQHF.

The chain joins TRBV28 to TRBJ2-5, with 7 bases that match TRBD1. The end of the DNA fits TRBJ2-1 better, so the J call may be wrong. Germline CDR1 MDHEN, CDR2 SYDVKM. The CDR3 covers 15 residues. The DNA of the CDR3 is TGTGCCAGCAATTCCCGGGACAGAGACTACAATGAGCAGTTCTTC. Translation: CASNSRDRDYNEQFF.

In this sample, this clonotype turned up a few times. V usage is TRBV7-8 and J usage is TRBJ2-5; the D gene is possibly TRBD2 (6 bases). The better agreement between TRBJ2-7 and the DNA end casts doubt on the J call. The CDR3 is made up of 15 amino acids. Germline V CDR1 and CDR2: SGHVS, FQNEAQ. This CDR3 is CASSPISGYSYEQYF. The CDR3 DNA is TGTGCCAGCAGCCCTATTAGCGGATACTCCTACGAGCAGTACTTC.